The sequence of this TCR beta chain was determined in a study of cytomegalovirus exposure and HLA in healthy donors. Study-wide findings and caveats: Cytomegalovirus association was assigned to under 200 TCR beta chains.

From germline, CDR1 is SNHLY and CDR2 FYNNEI. The V and J ends lost 5 bases and 5 bases, in that order; junction bases with no gene match: 5. CDR3 size: 15 residues. With regard to this clone: Its antigen is not known.

TCRdb keeps only in-frame clones here, not all; method: immunoSEQ multiplex PCR. The data contain some 98,000 clones, approximately 88% of them singletons. The chain employs TRBV2 and TRBJ2-3, with TRBD2 identical over 12 bases. The receptor was derived from a woman in her 30s in good health and CMV-seronegative. The sequenced material came from PBMCs. Written as DNA, the CDR3 is TGTGCCAGCAGTACGACTAGCGGGGGAGGAGATACGCAGTATTTT. Encoded protein: CASSTTSGGGDTQYF.